This T cell receptor (beta chain) was identified in a study of blood T cells in healthy people across ages. V lost 6 bases to trimming and J lost 7 bases, with 15 bases between them. Germline V gives CDR1 MDHEN, CDR2 SYDVKM. The CDR3 has 14 residues. Total RNA extraction produced at least 5.5 micrograms (per sample) for the study. Overall study results and limits: Unsorted PBMCs ruled out conclusive naive versus antigen-experienced comparison. There were more naive CD4+ cells and higher diversity in long-lived donors than in aged donors. In the absence of known donor CMV status, changes in expanded clonotypes were possibly confounded.

This clonotype was picked up many times. Antigen specificity is unknown. It was with a sample-barcoded 5' primer and a J-beta primer mix that a second PCR of roughly 7 to 12 cycles was run. From the 5' RACE reads, TCRdb called clonotypes with MiXCR, one entry per CDR3 protein. The table has some 710,000 distinct CDR3 sequences, over 20% seen once. This TCR was sampled from a man aged 65 to 85 in good health. The gene calls are TRBV28 and TRBJ2-2; TRBD1 might be the D (6 bases). The sequenced sample was blood. CDR3: CASSPVTGYGELFF. CDR3 coding DNA: TGTGCCAGCAGCCCCGTAACAGGGTACGGGGAGCTGTTTTTT.